This T cell receptor (beta chain) was identified in a study of T cells expressing NK-cell markers. Study context: Repertoires of TCR beta were obtained from T cells sorted as CD3+CD56+NKG2C+, CD3+CD56+NKG2C- and CD3+CD56-NKG2C+. Seropositivity for HCMV was found in seven of the eight sequenced donors, with one seronegative.

General study points: Nothing established the HCMV specificity of expanded NKG2C+ T cell clones. Similarly, these clonotypes led the CD3+CD56-NKG2C+ fraction as well in a handful of donors.

This CDR3 has 16 amino acids. From its re-call of the 5' RACE reads, TCRdb lists each CDR3 protein once, without DNA. Listed are fewer than 550,000 distinct CDR3 sequences; over 1.1% falls within the top ten. With regard to this clonotype: Its antigen is not identified.

This TCR was sampled from a woman in her forties or fifties in good health. V usage is TRBV12-3 or TRBV12-4 and J usage is TRBJ2-7. The sequencing input was blood T cells: a sorted CD56 or NKG2C T cell subset, CD4+ or CD8+ T cells, or bulk PBMC T cells (not recorded which). This CDR3 reads CASSFRIGSISYEQYF.